This T cell receptor (beta chain) derives from a study of blood T cell repertoires in COVID-19. For the study at large: Material from acute and convalescent COVID-19 was sourced from the United States, Italy and Spain.

Looked up from germline, CDR1 is KGHSH and CDR2 is LQKENI. Trimming at V came to 2 bases and at J to 4 bases, leaving 5 bases not matched to a gene. The CDR3 covers 15 residues. Profiling relied on immunoSEQ multiplex PCR, and the TCRdb table lists in-frame clones only, not all of them. The sample records approximately 110,000 clones, approximately 85% being singletons. The Seattle patients joined while their infection was active and were tracked longitudinally afterward. Sequencing was carried out using peripheral blood. The receptor's source is an elderly woman with COVID-19, enrolled during active disease. The chain is built from TRBV18 and TRBJ1-5; TRBD1 matches at 7 bases. This CDR3 is CASSPKGTANQPQHF. The DNA for the CDR3 is TGTGCCAGCTCACCAAAGGGGACAGCGAATCAGCCCCAGCATTTT.